The 16 T cell receptor beta chains below come from one sample, sequenced in a study of CD8 T cells in ankylosing spondylitis (dated by TCRdb to the late 2010s). General study outcomes and caveats: Blood from ankylosing spondylitis patients appeared to be characterized by a TCR beta motif made up of eight highly homologous amino acid variants.

These receptors have no known antigen. The receptor library was made with 5' RACE. For sequencing, an Illumina HiSeq 2500 was employed. TCRdb took the public reads, trimmed them with fastp at Q25, ran MiXCR for clone calling and kept in-frame beta chains. Entries are consolidated by CDR3 protein sequence, retaining the most common genes and DNA. The sample contains 670,000 or so distinct CDR3 sequences, around 19% of them found a single time. The leading ten clones occupy 15% to 20% of the sample. The sequenced material came from blood, either unsorted or a sorted T cell fraction (not recorded which). Receptors were obtained from a male donor with ankylosing spondylitis.

This clonotype has only a few counts. The rearrangement links TRBV6-1 to TRBJ2-6; no clear D gene. This CDR3 comprises 15 residues. Deletions cut 6 bases from V and 0 bases from J, with 9 bases between. Germline V lookup: CDR1 MNHNS, CDR2 SASEGT. The CDR3 region has the DNA TGTGCCAGCAGCACCAGCAACTCTGGGGCCAACGTCCTGACTTTC. This codes for CASSTSNSGANVLTF.

The sample holds a few counts of this clonotype. This chain joins TRBV12-3 or TRBV12-4 and TRBJ1-5; no clear D gene. The CDR3 contains 13 residues. With 2 bases removed from V and 5 bases from J, the gap between germline ends came to 7 bases. In DNA form, the CDR3 reads TGTGCCAGCAGTTTACTCCGTCATCAGCCCCAGCATTTT. Its translation is CASSLLRHQPQHF.

Only a few counts were recorded for this clonotype. The rearrangement uses TRBV4-1 and TRBJ1-5; D call uncertain. In germline, CDR1 is MGHRA, CDR2 YSYEKL. Deletions cut 0 bases from V and 4 bases from J, with 10 bases between. This CDR3 comprises 15 residues. CDR3 sequence (DNA): TGCGCCAGCAGCCAAGATAGTCGGGGAAATCAGCCCCAGCATTTT. It specifies CASSQDSRGNQPQHF.

This CDR3 reads CASSQGLSRKDTGELFF. The CDR3 nucleotides read TGTGCCAGCAGCCAAGGGTTAAGTCGGAAGGACACCGGGGAGCTGTTTTTT. The gene calls are TRBV3-1 and TRBJ2-2; D remains ambiguous. Per the germline V gene, CDR1 is LGHDT and CDR2 is YNNKEL (reference sequence). CDR3 length: 17 residues. With 1 base removed from V and 3 bases from J, the gap between germline ends came to 15 bases.

This clonotype was detected only a few times. V and J are TRBV6-1 and TRBJ1-1; D gene unclear. The CDR3 length is 14 residues. V lost 7 bases and J 4 bases, leaving 16 bases between the germline ends. Germline V CDR1 and CDR2: MNHNS, SASEGT. The CDR3 region is CASKPAVGFTEAFF. The CDR3 nucleotides are TGTGCCAGCAAACCCGCTGTGGGGTTCACTGAAGCTTTCTTT.

This clonotype was seen many times. One end of the junction does not line up with germline, which may come from a read error. J is TRBJ1-3 and V is TRBV5-1, with D perhaps TRBD1 (5 bases). This CDR3 comprises 14 residues. Germline V gives CDR1 SGHRS, CDR2 YFSETQ. CDR3 in DNA: TGTGCCAGCAGTTTGGCAGGGACTGGAAACACCATATATTTT. Translation: CASSLAGTGNTIYF.

This clonotype was counted a few times. The chain combines TRBV4-2 with TRBJ2-3; 13 bases line up with TRBD2. Trimming at V came to 0 bases and at J to 2 bases, leaving 11 bases not matched to a gene. The length of the CDR3 is 20 residues. The germline CDR1 and CDR2 sequences are LGHNA and YNFKEQ. The CDR3 coding sequence is TGTGCCAGCAGCCAAGAAAGGAGACTAGCGGGAGGAAGGAACACAGATACGCAGTATTTT. Translating gives CASSQERRLAGGRNTDTQYF.

In its sample, this clonotype was seen a few times. The J gene is TRBJ1-4, the V gene TRBV7-8, with no clear D. CDR3 size: 15 residues. The V gene lost 4 bases and the J gene lost 0 bases, with 9 bases spanning the gap. CDR1 is SGHVS, CDR2 FQNEAQ, per germline. CDR3 protein: CASSSDGTTNEKLFF. DNA for the CDR3: TGTGCCAGCAGCTCGGACGGAACAACTAATGAAAAACTGTTTTTT.

Only a few counts were recorded for this clonotype. The V call is TRBV19, the J call TRBJ1-2; no clear D gene. The germline CDR1 and CDR2 sequences are LNHDA and SQIVND (reference sequence). The CDR3 runs 13 residues. Trimming cost V 3 bases and J 5 bases, with 10 bases left between them. CDR3 region: CASSMSREYGYTF. The CDR3 region has the DNA TGTGCCAGTAGTATGAGTAGAGAATATGGCTACACCTTC.

This clonotype was counted a few times. The DNA for the CDR3 is TGCGCCAGCAGCTTGGCGGGGACGGACTACAATGAGCAGTTCTTC. As protein: CASSLAGTDYNEQFF. V is TRBV5-1 and J is TRBJ2-1; either TRBD1 or TRBD2 may supply D (5 bases each). Germline V gives CDR1 SGHRS, CDR2 YFSETQ. The CDR3 has 15 residues. Trimming stripped 0 bases from V and 3 bases from J, with 10 bases between.

In this sample, this clonotype turned up a few times. The rearrangement links TRBV7-2 to TRBJ2-3; 10 nucleotides match TRBD2. The V gene end was trimmed by 5 bases and the J gene end by 8 bases; junction bases not matched to a gene: 13. This CDR3 is 16 amino acids long. Germline assignment: CDR1 SGHTA and CDR2 FQGNSA. The CDR3 DNA reads TGTGCCAGCAGCCTATTAAGCGGGAGGGACAAAACTACGCAGTATTTT. Translation: CASSLLSGRDKTTQYF.

This clonotype was counted only a few times. This chain connects TRBV15 to TRBJ2-7; D is possibly TRBD2 (6 bases). V lost 5 bases, J lost 3 bases, and 14 bases lay in between. The CDR3 has 14 amino acids. Germline CDR1 and CDR2: LNHNV and YYDKDF (reference sequence). Here the CDR3 DNA reads TGTGCCACCAGCCCTGGGGGGAGCCTCTACGAGCAGTACTTC. Amino acids: CATSPGGSLYEQYF.

This clonotype came up a few times. The rearrangement uses TRBV5-6 and TRBJ2-4, with 13 nucleotides matching TRBD2. CDR1 is SGHDT and CDR2 is YYEEEE in the germline V gene. This CDR3 region has 16 residues. V was pared by 4 bases and J by 1 base, with 2 bases of the junction left unmatched. This chain's CDR3 is CASSGGLAGAKNIQYF. The DNA for the CDR3 is TGTGCCAGCAGCGGGGGACTAGCGGGGGCCAAAAACATTCAGTACTTC.

This clonotype was counted once. This sequence may be a read error, since a much larger clone differs from it by one base. The chain links TRBV24-1 to TRBJ2-5; D is ambiguous. The V gene's germline CDR1 is KGHDR and CDR2 SFDVKD. V was pared by 1 base and J by 3 bases, with 2 bases between. CDR3 length: 12 amino acids. The CDR3 reads CATSDFEETQYF. For the CDR3, the DNA is TGTGCCACCAGTGATTTCGAAGAGACCCAGTACTTC.

V gene TRBV20-1 combines with J gene TRBJ2-2; D might be TRBD2 (5 bases). V lost 3 bases and J lost 7, with 12 bases in between. The CDR3 is 13 amino acids. Germline V gene sequence: CDR1 DFQATT, CDR2 SNEGSKA (reference sequence). DNA for the CDR3: TGCAGTGCTAGTACGGGAAATGGCGGGGAGCTGTTTTTT. This translates into CSASTGNGGELFF.

This clonotype has only a few counts. The gene calls are TRBV29-1 and TRBJ2-7; D possibly corresponds to TRBD2 (6 bases). Per germline, CDR1 SQVTM and CDR2 ANQGSEA. V was cut by 7 bases and J by 0 bases, with 13 bases left in between. The CDR3 runs 13 residues. The CDR3 reads CSAGGSSSYEQYF. CDR3 sequence (DNA): TGCAGCGCTGGGGGGAGCAGCTCCTACGAGCAGTACTTC.